This passage covers 27 T cell receptor beta chains from one sample sequenced in a study of blood T cells in healthy people across ages. A second roughly 7 to 12 cycle PCR used barcoded and J-beta primers. MiXCR, run by TCRdb on the 5' RACE reads, gives a single entry per CDR3 protein. Here the sample spans 1.6 million or so distinct CDR3 sequences, about 31% being singletons. Sequenced material: blood. The receptors shown here come from a woman in her thirties in good health.

This sequence joins TRBV4-1 and TRBJ2-3; 11 nucleotides line up with TRBD2. Trimming took 0 bases from V and 5 from J; bases not matched to a gene: 10. This CDR3 spans 18 amino acids. CDR1 and CDR2 (germline): MGHRA, YSYEKL. The CDR3 nucleotides read TGCGCCAGCAGCCAAGATCTTGTGGCTAGCGGGGGGATAGATACGCAGTATTTT. It yields the protein CASSQDLVASGGIDTQYF.

The chain uses TRBV28 and TRBJ1-1; possibly TRBD1 for D (5 bases). Germline lookup yields CDR1 MDHEN and CDR2 SYDVKM. Trimming pared 8 bases from V and 5 bases from J, leaving 15 bases between. This CDR3 has 13 amino acids. The CDR3 here is CASSKQGFTEAFF. In DNA, the CDR3 is TGTGCCAGCTCGAAGCAGGGCTTTACTGAAGCTTTCTTT. Using reference TRBV28 and TRBJ1-1 for the parts outside the CDR3, the full variable domain is DVKVTQSSRYLVKRTGEKVFLECVQDMDHENMFWYRQDPGLGLRLIYFSYDVKMKEKGDIPEGYSVSREKKERFSLILESASTNQTSMYLCASSKQGFTEAFFGQGTRLTVV.

The chain links TRBV14 to TRBJ2-4, with D perhaps being TRBD1 or TRBD2 (5 bases each). Trimming removed 1 base from V and 2 bases from J, with 9 bases in between. Germline V gene data show CDR1 as SGHDN and CDR2 as FVKESK. This CDR3 region has 15 residues. The CDR3 reads CASSQGSGPKNIQYF. The CDR3 region has the DNA TGTGCCAGCAGCCAAGGGTCGGGGCCCAAAAACATTCAGTACTTC.

In this sample, this clonotype turned up many times. The chain recombines TRBV4-1 with TRBJ1-2; D ambiguous. The CDR3 contains 15 residues. V was pared by 0 bases and J by 0 bases, with 8 bases between. The germline CDR1 and CDR2 sequences are MGHRA and YSYEKL. CDR3 sequence: CASSQDSLANYGYTF. The CDR3 DNA reads TGCGCCAGCAGCCAAGATTCACTCGCTAACTATGGCTACACCTTC.

This clonotype showed up many times. This chain joins TRBV29-1 and TRBJ2-7, with a possible D match to TRBD1 (5 bases). CDR1 SQVTM and CDR2 ANQGSEA come from the germline V gene. V lost 3 bases, J lost 4 bases, and 7 bases lay in between. The CDR3 runs 11 residues. The CDR3 sequence: CSVEGRYEQYF. The DNA for the CDR3 is TGCAGCGTTGAGGGGCGTTACGAGCAGTACTTC.

This clonotype was seen a handful of times. The chain has TRBV20-1 and TRBJ2-3; 7 nucleotides agree with TRBD2. Trimming took 5 bases from V and 2 from J; bases not matched to a gene: 10. From germline, CDR1 is DFQATT and CDR2 SNEGSKA (reference sequence). The CDR3 has 15 residues. The CDR3 coding sequence is TGCAGTGCTGAATCCGGGACTACACCCACAGATACGCAGTATTTT. Translated, it gives CSAESGTTPTDTQYF.

In the case of this clonotype: Compared with germline, one end of the junction differs, possibly owing to a read error. This sequence joins TRBV20-1 and TRBJ1-2; D might be TRBD1 (5 bases). Per germline, CDR1 DFQATT and CDR2 SNEGSKA (reference sequence). CDR3 length: 16 amino acids. The CDR3 region is CSARPARDSGNYGYTF. The CDR3 bases are TGCAGTGCCAGACCGGCACGGGACTCAGGGAACTATGGCTACACCTTT.

Many counts were recorded for this clonotype. The chain carries TRBV9 and TRBJ2-7; 12 nucleotides match TRBD2. Germline loops: CDR1 SGDLS, CDR2 YYNGEE. CDR3 length equals 14 residues. With V trimmed by 0 bases and J by 5 bases, 0 bases remained unmatched. CDR3 coding DNA: TGTGCCAGCAGCGTAGGACTAGCGGGAGACGAGCAGTACTTC. Protein sequence: CASSVGLAGDEQYF.

This clonotype was seen at least ten times. The J gene is TRBJ2-3, the V gene TRBV29-1; 10 bases match TRBD1. J lost 5 bases, V lost 6 bases, and 11 bases had no gene match. Germline CDR1 and CDR2: SQVTM and ANQGSEA. The CDR3 runs 15 residues. CDR3 protein: CSVSGTGAFRDTQYF. As DNA, the CDR3 is TGCAGCGTATCCGGGACAGGGGCTTTTCGAGATACGCAGTATTTT.

Many counts were recorded for this clonotype. The chain employs TRBV18 and TRBJ2-1; no clear D. Trimming pared 0 bases from V and 3 bases from J, leaving 12 bases between. The CDR3 runs to 16 residues. Germline V gives CDR1 KGHSH, CDR2 LQKENI. The CDR3 sequence: CASSPPIGGIYNEQFF. In DNA form, the CDR3 reads TGTGCCAGCTCACCACCGATCGGTGGGATCTACAATGAGCAGTTCTTC.

Ten or more counts support this clonotype. The chain combines TRBV13 with TRBJ2-7; 9 nucleotides agree with TRBD1. Germline V CDR1 and CDR2: PRHDT, FYEKMQ (reference sequence). J was trimmed by 6 bases and V by 5 bases; bases with no gene match: 11. The CDR3 extends over 15 amino acids. The CDR3 protein is CASSPTGTGSSEQYF. CDR3 in DNA: TGTGCCAGCAGCCCAACCGGGACAGGGTCGAGCGAGCAGTACTTC.

This clonotype turned up a few times. The chain joins TRBV12-3 or TRBV12-4 to TRBJ2-3; D is possibly TRBD2 (6 bases). The germline V and J ends were trimmed by 2 bases and 3 bases, with 15 bases remaining between them. This CDR3 contains 16 residues. The chain's CDR3 is CASSLYTSSFTDTQYF. The CDR3 region has the DNA TGTGCCAGCAGTTTATACACTAGCTCTTTTACAGATACGCAGTATTTT.

This clonotype has just one count. The chain carries TRBV27 and TRBJ1-1; D remains unclear. The CDR3 sequence is 14 residues long. V was cut by 4 bases and J by 4 bases, with 13 bases left in between. CDR1 and CDR2 (germline): MNHEY, SMNVEV (reference sequence). The chain's CDR3 is CASSWGSKGTEAFF. The CDR3 nucleotides are TGTGCCAGCAGTTGGGGTTCTAAGGGCACTGAAGCTTTCTTT.

The rearrangement links TRBV6-1 to TRBJ1-2, with TRBD1 matching 9 bases. Germline CDR1 and CDR2: MNHNS and SASEGT. CDR3 length: 15 amino acids. The J segment lost 5 bases and the V segment lost 1 base, leaving 5 bases of the junction unmatched. The CDR3 DNA is TGTGCCAGCAGTGAAGACGGGACAGGGCTTTATGGCTACACCTTC. This encodes CASSEDGTGLYGYTF.

This clonotype was seen only a few times. The J gene is TRBJ2-7, the V gene TRBV7-9; possible D gene TRBD2, 5 bases. The germline CDR1 and CDR2 sequences are SEHNR and FQNEAQ (reference sequence). V dropped 5 bases and J dropped 6 bases, with 14 bases sitting between them. The CDR3 consists of 13 residues. CDR3: CASSQREGSEQYF. DNA for the CDR3: TGTGCCAGCAGCCAGCGTGAGGGCAGCGAGCAGTACTTC.

This clonotype was counted only a few times. The V call is TRBV20-1, the J call TRBJ1-1; TRBD1 might be the D (6 bases). V lost 1 base, J lost 8 bases, and 11 bases lay in between. This CDR3 is built from 12 residues. Germline V CDR1 and CDR2: DFQATT, SNEGSKA (reference sequence). The CDR3 loop is CSARVGAGEAFF. The CDR3 DNA reads TGCAGTGCTAGAGTGGGGGCAGGAGAAGCTTTCTTT.

This clonotype was detected only a few times. This chain links TRBV10-3 with TRBJ2-3, with no clear D. Germline-derived CDR1 and CDR2 are ENHRY and SYGVKD. The CDR3 has 13 residues. Trimming shortened V by 6 bases and J by 6 bases, and 13 bases separated the two germline ends. The CDR3 DNA follows: TGTGCCATCAGCACCAACGGTTTGGATACGCAGTATTTT. Protein product: CAISTNGLDTQYF.

The chain uses TRBV20-1 and TRBJ2-7; D is tentatively TRBD1 or TRBD2 (5 bases each). Germline V gene lookup returns CDR1 DFQATT and CDR2 SNEGSKA (reference sequence). V lost 0 bases and J lost 1, with 13 bases in between. The CDR3 has 15 residues. The CDR3 DNA reads as TGCAGTGCTAGAGATTCGAGGGGCGGATCCTACGAGCAGTACTTC. Protein product: CSARDSRGGSYEQYF.

The chain couples TRBV4-1 to TRBJ2-7, with 7 bases aligning to TRBD1. The CDR3 runs 15 residues. Germline V gives CDR1 MGHRA, CDR2 YSYEKL. V dropped 1 base and J dropped 7; count of bases not matched to a gene: 10. The CDR3 nucleotides read TGCGCCAGCAGCCAAGGCCACAGGGGCCACTATGAGCAGTACTTC. Translated: CASSQGHRGHYEQYF.

CDR3 DNA sequence: TGTGCCAGCAGATCCGGGACAGAACGCCTAGATAATGAAAAACTGTTTTTT. This gives the protein CASRSGTERLDNEKLFF. J is TRBJ1-4 and V is TRBV12-3 or TRBV12-4, with 7 bases identical to TRBD1. The CDR3 runs to 17 residues. The trim removed 6 bases at V and 4 bases at J, leaving 14 bases unmatched.

The DNA of the CDR3 is TGTGCCAGCAGTTTATGGGGGACCGGCAATGAGCAGTTCTTC. Translating it yields CASSLWGTGNEQFF. The rearrangement links TRBV27 to TRBJ2-1, with D perhaps matching TRBD1 or TRBD2 (5 bases each). Germline CDR1 and CDR2: MNHEY and SMNVEV (reference sequence). CDR3 size: 14 residues. Trimming shortened V by 1 base and J by 6 bases, and 10 bases separated the two germline ends.

V and J are TRBV5-6 and TRBJ2-1, with 9 bases identical to TRBD1. The length of the CDR3 is 14 residues. V was clipped by 0 bases and J by 13 bases; unmatched bases: 8. CDR1 SGHDT and CDR2 YYEEEE come from the germline V gene. The CDR3 here is CASSLGTTGGDQFF. Here the CDR3 DNA reads TGTGCCAGCAGCTTGGGGACTACAGGGGGCGACCAGTTCTTC.

CDR3 sequence reads: CSASNRNLEQYF. The CDR3 nucleotides read TGCAGTGCTAGTAACAGAAACCTCGAGCAGTACTTC. The chain recombines TRBV20-1 with TRBJ2-5; D unclear. The J call is doubtful: the DNA matches TRBJ2-7 better. CDR1 and CDR2 (germline): DFQATT, SNEGSKA (reference sequence). The CDR3 totals 12 residues.

The chain carries TRBV13 and TRBJ2-3; D call uncertain. This CDR3 contains 13 residues. Germline V gene lookup returns CDR1 PRHDT and CDR2 FYEKMQ (reference sequence). The germline V and J ends were trimmed by 5 bases and 4 bases, with 10 bases remaining between them. DNA of the CDR3: TGTGCCAGCAGCCCCCAACGACCAGATACGCAGTATTTT. This sequence encodes CASSPQRPDTQYF.

V usage is TRBV27 and J usage is TRBJ2-7; TRBD1 agrees at 12 bases. Germline lookup yields CDR1 MNHEY and CDR2 SMNVEV (reference sequence). The CDR3 is made up of 15 amino acids. The ends lost 5 bases at V and 6 bases at J; junction bases unmatched: 8. The CDR3 bases are TGTGCCAGCAGTCGATCCGGGACAGGGGGCTGCGAGCAGTACTTC. As protein: CASSRSGTGGCEQYF.

In nucleotides, the CDR3 is TGCAGTGCTAGAGATGTACTAGCGGGGGGGCCTCACACAGATACGCAGTATTTT. This encodes CSARDVLAGGPHTDTQYF. The chain carries TRBV20-1 and TRBJ2-3; 13 bases are shared with TRBD2. The CDR3 totals 18 residues. Trimming cost V 0 bases and J 2 bases; bases outside gene matches: 8. CDR1 is DFQATT, CDR2 SNEGSKA, per germline (reference sequence).

The chain combines TRBV7-6 with TRBJ2-4, with 8 bases matching TRBD1. Germline CDR1 is SGHVS and CDR2 is FNYEAQ. With V trimmed by 7 bases and J by 0 bases, 8 bases remained unmatched. This CDR3 comprises 16 residues. The CDR3: CASTLQGVIAKNIQYF. DNA of the CDR3: TGTGCCAGCACCCTACAGGGGGTTATAGCCAAAAACATTCAGTACTTC.